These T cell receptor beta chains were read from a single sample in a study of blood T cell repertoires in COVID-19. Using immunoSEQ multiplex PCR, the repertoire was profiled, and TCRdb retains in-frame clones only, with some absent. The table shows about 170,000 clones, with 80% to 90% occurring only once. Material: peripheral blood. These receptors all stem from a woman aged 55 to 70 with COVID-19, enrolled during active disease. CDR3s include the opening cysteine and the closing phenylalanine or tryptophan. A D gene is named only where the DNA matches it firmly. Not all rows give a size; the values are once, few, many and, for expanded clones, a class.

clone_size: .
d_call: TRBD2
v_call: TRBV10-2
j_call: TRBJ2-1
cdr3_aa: CASRNTSGRYNEQFF
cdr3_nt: TGCGCCAGCAGGAACACTAGCGGGAGATACAATGAGCAGTTCTTC

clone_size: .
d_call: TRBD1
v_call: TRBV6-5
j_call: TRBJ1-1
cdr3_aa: CASSHLTGRNTEAFF
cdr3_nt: TGTGCCAGCAGCCATTTGACAGGGAGAAACACTGAAGCTTTCTTT

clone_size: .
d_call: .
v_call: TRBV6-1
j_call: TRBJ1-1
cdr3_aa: CASSALSWGQNTEAFF
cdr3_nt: TGTGCCAGCAGTGCCCTGAGTTGGGGCCAAAACACTGAAGCTTTCTTT

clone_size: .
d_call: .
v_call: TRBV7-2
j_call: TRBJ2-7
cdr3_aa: CASSLGGPSSYEQYF
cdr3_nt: TGTGCCAGCAGCTTAGGTGGGCCCTCCTCCTACGAGCAGTACTTC

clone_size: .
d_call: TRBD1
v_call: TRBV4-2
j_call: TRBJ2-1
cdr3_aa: CASSRRTGNNEQFF
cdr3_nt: TGTGCCAGCAGCCGACGGACAGGTAACAATGAGCAGTTCTTC

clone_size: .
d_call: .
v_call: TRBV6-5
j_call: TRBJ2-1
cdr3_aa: CASSYSAGDTNEQFF
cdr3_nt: TGTGCCAGCAGTTACTCGGCAGGGGACACCAATGAGCAGTTCTTC

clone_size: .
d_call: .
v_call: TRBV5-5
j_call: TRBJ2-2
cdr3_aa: CASSLYRAHTGELFF
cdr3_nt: TGTGCCAGCAGCTTATACAGGGCGCACACCGGGGAGCTGTTTTTT

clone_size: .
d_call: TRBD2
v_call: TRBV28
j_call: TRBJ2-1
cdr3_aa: CASSPTSGSISYNEQFF
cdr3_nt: TGTGCCAGCAGCCCGACTAGCGGGAGTATCTCCTACAATGAGCAGTTCTTC

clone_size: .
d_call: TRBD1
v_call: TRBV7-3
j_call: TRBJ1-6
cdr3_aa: CASSLSSQGVSPLHF
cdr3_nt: TGTGCCAGCAGCTTAAGTAGTCAGGGGGTTTCACCCCTCCACTTT

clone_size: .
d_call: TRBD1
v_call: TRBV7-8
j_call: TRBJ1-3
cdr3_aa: CASSPRPPGQAGNTIYF
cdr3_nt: TGTGCCAGCAGCCCACGACCCCCGGGACAGGCGGGAAACACCATATATTTT

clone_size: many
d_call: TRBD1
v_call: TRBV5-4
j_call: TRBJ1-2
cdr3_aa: CASSSTGPGGYTF
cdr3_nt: TGTGCCAGCAGCTCGACAGGGCCGGGTGGCTACACCTTC

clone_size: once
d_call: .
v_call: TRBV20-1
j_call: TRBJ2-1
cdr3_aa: CSATYSLEQFF
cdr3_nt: TGCAGTGCTACCTATAGCTTAGAGCAGTTCTTC

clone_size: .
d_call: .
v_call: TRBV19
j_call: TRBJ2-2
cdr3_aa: CASSGLGQRAGELFF
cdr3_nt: TGTGCCAGTAGCGGACTCGGACAGAGGGCCGGGGAGCTGTTTTTT

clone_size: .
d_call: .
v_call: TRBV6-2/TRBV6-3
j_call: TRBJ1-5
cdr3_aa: CASSYWQGGQPQHF
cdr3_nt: TGTGCCAGCAGTTACTGGCAGGGAGGACAGCCCCAGCATTTT

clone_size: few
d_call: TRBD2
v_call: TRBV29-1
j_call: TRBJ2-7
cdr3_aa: CSASGTSSYEQYF
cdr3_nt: TGCAGCGCCTCCGGGACTAGCTCATACGAGCAGTACTTC

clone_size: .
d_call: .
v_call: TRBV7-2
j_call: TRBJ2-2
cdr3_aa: CASSLVRKNTGELFF
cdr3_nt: TGTGCCAGCAGCTTAGTTAGAAAGAACACCGGGGAGCTGTTTTTT

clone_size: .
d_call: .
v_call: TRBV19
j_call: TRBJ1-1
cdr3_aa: CASSIRESGNTEAFF
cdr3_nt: TGTGCCAGTAGTATCAGGGAATCGGGTAACACTGAAGCTTTCTTT

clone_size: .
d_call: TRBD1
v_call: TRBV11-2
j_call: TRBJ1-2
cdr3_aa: CASSLQQGGNGYTF
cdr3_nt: TGTGCCAGCAGCCTTCAACAGGGGGGGAATGGCTACACCTTC

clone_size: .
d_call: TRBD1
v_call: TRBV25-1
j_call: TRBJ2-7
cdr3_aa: CASSEDRGQGTYEQYF
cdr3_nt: TGTGCCAGCAGTGAAGATAGGGGGCAGGGTACCTACGAGCAGTACTTC

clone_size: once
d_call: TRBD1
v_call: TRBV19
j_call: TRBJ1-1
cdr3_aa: CASTPRRTGFLNTEAFF
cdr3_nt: TGTGCCAGTACCCCTCGTAGGACAGGCTTTTTGAACACTGAAGCTTTCTTT

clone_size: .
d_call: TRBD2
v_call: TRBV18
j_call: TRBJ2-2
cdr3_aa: CASSRGLAGRMNTGELFF
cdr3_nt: TGTGCCAGCTCACGGGGACTAGCGGGACGGATGAACACCGGGGAGCTGTTTTTT

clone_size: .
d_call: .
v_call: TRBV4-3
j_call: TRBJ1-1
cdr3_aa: CASSQWADSQLFTEAFF
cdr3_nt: TGCGCCAGCAGCCAATGGGCGGACAGCCAACTTTTTACTGAAGCTTTCTTT

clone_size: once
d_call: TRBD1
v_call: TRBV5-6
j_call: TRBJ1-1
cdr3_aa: CASNPGTGKNTEAFF
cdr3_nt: TGTGCCAGCAACCCTGGGACAGGGAAAAACACTGAAGCTTTCTTT

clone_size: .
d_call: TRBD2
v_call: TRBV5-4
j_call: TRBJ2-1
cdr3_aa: CASSLGGLAPYNEQFF
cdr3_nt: TGTGCCAGCAGCTTGGGGGGACTAGCGCCGTACAATGAGCAGTTCTTC

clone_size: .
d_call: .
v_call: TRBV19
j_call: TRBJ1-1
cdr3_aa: CASSTQGFVTEAFF
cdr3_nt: TGTGCCAGTAGTACACAGGGATTTGTCACTGAAGCTTTCTTT

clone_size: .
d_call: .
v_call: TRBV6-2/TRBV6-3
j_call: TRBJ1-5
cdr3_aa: CASSYELLNQPQHF
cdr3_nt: TGTGCCAGCAGTTACGAGTTACTCAATCAGCCCCAGCATTTT

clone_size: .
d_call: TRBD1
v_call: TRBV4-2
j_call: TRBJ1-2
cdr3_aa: CASSQDRGTGEDGYTF
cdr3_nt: TGTGCCAGCAGCCAAGATAGAGGGACAGGGGAGGATGGCTACACCTTC

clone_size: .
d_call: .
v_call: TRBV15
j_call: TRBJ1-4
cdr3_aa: CATSRDGNEKLFF
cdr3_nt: TGTGCCACCAGCAGAGACGGGAATGAAAAACTGTTTTTT

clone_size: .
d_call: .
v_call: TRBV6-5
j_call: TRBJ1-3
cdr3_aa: CASTTEVNTIYF
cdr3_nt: TGTGCCAGCACCACGGAGGTTAACACCATATATTTT

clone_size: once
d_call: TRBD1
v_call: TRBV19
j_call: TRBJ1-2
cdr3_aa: CASSILSGQGAYGYTF
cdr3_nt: TGTGCCAGTAGTATTCTCTCGGGACAGGGAGCCTATGGCTACACCTTC

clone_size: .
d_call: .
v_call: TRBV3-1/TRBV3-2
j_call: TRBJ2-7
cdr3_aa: CASSQDQGSIYEQYF
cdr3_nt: TGTGCCAGCAGCCAAGATCAGGGCTCGATCTACGAGCAGTACTTC

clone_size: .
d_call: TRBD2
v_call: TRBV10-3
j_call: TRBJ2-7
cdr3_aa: CAIKTSGYYEQYF
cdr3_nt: TGTGCCATCAAGACTAGCGGGTACTACGAGCAGTACTTC

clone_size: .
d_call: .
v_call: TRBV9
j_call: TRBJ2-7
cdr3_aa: CASSVGGSTYEQYF
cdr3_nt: TGTGCCAGCAGCGTAGGAGGCAGCACCTACGAGCAGTACTTC

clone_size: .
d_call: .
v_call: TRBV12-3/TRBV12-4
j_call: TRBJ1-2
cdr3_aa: CASSFRDIRSFTF
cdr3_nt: TGTGCCAGCAGTTTCCGGGACATAAGATCGTTCACCTTC

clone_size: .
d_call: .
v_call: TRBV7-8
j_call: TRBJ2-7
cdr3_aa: CASSLGGRNPYEQYF
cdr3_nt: TGTGCCAGCAGCTTGGGGGGAAGGAACCCCTACGAGCAGTACTTC

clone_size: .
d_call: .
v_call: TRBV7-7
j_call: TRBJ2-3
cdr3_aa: CASSLELGGTDTQYF
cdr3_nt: TGTGCTAGCAGCTTAGAGTTAGGGGGCACAGATACGCAGTATTTT

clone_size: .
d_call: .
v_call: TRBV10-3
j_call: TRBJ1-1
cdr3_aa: CAISESRGGGTEAFF
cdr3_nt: TGTGCCATCAGTGAGTCAAGGGGAGGGGGCACTGAAGCTTTCTTT

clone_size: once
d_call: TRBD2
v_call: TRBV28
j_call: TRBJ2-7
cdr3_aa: CASSVGGRYEQYF
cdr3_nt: TGTGCCAGCAGTGTCGGCGGGAGGTACGAGCAGTACTTC

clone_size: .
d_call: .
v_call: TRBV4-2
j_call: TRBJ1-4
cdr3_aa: CASSQGRAGEKLFF
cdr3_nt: TGTGCCAGCAGCCAGGGGAGGGCAGGAGAAAAACTGTTTTTT

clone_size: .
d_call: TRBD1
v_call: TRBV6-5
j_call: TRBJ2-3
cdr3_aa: CASSPGQGSTDTQYF
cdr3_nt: TGTGCCAGCAGCCCCGGACAGGGGAGCACAGATACGCAGTATTTT

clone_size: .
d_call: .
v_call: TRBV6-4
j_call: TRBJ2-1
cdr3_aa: CASSERPPDSLSYNEQFF
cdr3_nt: TGTGCCAGCAGTGAAAGACCCCCCGACAGTCTCTCCTACAATGAGCAGTTCTTC

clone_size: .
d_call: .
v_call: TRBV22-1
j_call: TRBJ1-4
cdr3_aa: CPGSAPRVGEKLFF
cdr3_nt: TGTCCTGGGAGCGCACCCAGGGTGGGTGAAAAACTGTTTTTT

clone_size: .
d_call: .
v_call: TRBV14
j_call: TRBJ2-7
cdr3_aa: CASSQTGTLSF
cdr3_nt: TGTGCCAGCAGCCAGACCGGGACACTCTCATTC

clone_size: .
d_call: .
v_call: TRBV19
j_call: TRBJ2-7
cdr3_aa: CASSVRDISYEQYF
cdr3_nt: TGTGCCAGTAGTGTCCGGGACATATCCTACGAGCAGTACTTC

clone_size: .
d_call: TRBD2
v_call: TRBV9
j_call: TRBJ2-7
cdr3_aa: CASSATGLAGLDEQYF
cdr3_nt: TGTGCCAGCAGCGCAACGGGACTAGCGGGACTCGACGAGCAGTACTTC

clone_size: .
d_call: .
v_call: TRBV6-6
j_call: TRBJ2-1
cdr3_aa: CASRLTSNEQFF
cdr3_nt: TGTGCCAGCAGACTTACTAGCAATGAGCAGTTCTTC

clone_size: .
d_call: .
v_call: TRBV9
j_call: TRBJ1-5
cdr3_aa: CASSPHVEVNQPQHF
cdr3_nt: TGTGCCAGCAGCCCCCATGTTGAGGTAAATCAGCCCCAGCATTTT

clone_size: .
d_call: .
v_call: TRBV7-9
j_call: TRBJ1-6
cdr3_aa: CASSLKLESPLHF
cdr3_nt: TGTGCCAGCAGCTTAAAGCTTGAGTCACCCCTCCACTTT

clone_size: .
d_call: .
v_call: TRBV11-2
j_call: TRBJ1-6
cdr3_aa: CASILRDKVNSPLHF
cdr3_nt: TGTGCCAGCATCTTACGGGACAAGGTAAATTCACCCCTCCACTTT

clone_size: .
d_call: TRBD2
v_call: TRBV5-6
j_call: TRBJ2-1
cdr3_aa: CASSPSGRAYNEQFF
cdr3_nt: TGTGCCAGCAGCCCTAGCGGGAGGGCCTACAATGAGCAGTTCTTC

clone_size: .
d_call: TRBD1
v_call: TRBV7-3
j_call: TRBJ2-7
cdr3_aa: CASSLFGQGRYEQYF
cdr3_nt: TGTGCCAGCAGCTTATTTGGACAGGGGCGCTACGAGCAGTACTTC

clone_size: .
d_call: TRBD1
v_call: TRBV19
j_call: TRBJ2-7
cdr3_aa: CASGQGYEQYF
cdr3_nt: TGTGCCAGTGGACAGGGCTACGAGCAGTACTTC

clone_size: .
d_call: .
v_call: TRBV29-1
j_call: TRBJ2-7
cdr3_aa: CSVVPSISSYEQYF
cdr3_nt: TGCAGCGTTGTACCCTCGATTAGCTCCTACGAGCAGTACTTC